Given below is one TCR beta chain in context. The antigen is unknown. Systemic immunosuppression or a history of autoimmune disease excluded patients. These data are taken from a study of OX40 agonist ivuxolimab in advanced cancers. Study overall: Dose-escalation patients were diagnosed with hepatocellular carcinoma, melanoma, renal cell cancer or head and neck cancer.

Germline CDR1 and CDR2: SEHNR and FQNEAQ (reference sequence). There are 14 residues in the CDR3. Trimming removed 5 bases from V and 5 bases from J, with 13 bases in between. Libraries were prepared by immunoSEQ multiplex PCR; TCRdb keeps only in-frame clonotypes and omits some of them. The repertoire consists of under 70,000 clones, with around 91% occurring once and the leading ten covering about 6%. The study, taken as a whole, reports: Among the lowest peripheral clonal expansion occurred in 0.1-3.0 mg/kg partial responders. The mean number of expanded clones was higher in CD8+ T cells than in CD4+.

This receptor was obtained from an adult with an advanced solid tumor such as melanoma, head and neck, liver or kidney cancer. Here the sequenced sample was CD4+ or CD8+ T cells sorted from blood, taken in a trial of the OX40 agonist ivuxolimab. The chain employs TRBV7-9 and TRBJ1-5, with a possible D match to TRBD1 (5 bases). The DNA of the CDR3 is TGTGCCAGCAGCCTAAACCAGGGCGATCAGCCCCAGCATTTT. Translating gives CASSLNQGDQPQHF.